This TCR beta chain was sequenced in a study of blood T cell repertoires in COVID-19 (TCRdb year 2020). General notes on the study: The collaborator samples originated in the United States, Italy and Spain and spanned the acute and convalescent phases of COVID-19. A de-identified subject ID, COVID-19 status, age in years and sex were almost always included in the sample metadata. Deeply sampled blood TCRbeta repertoires from subjects exposed to, actively infected with, or recovered from COVID-19 were included in the dataset. The material from the prospective study consisted of cDNA or gDNA derived from T cells, B-cell-depleted T cells, or PBMCs. Where HLA class I and class II types were available, the types were taken from metadata supplied by the sample provider, not from assay-based typing. Samples came from the ongoing ImmuneRACE study (first 160 participants) plus 1,254 subjects from 6 global collaborators. A freely available public database, intended as a resource for researchers studying the immune response to SARS-CoV-2, is where the repertoires were released. The paper as a whole reports these results and caveats: How much clinical and demographic metadata was included differed by source and by participant, and the metadata was provided uncurated.

One collaborating source in Seattle enrolled patients while the patients were actively infected and followed the patients over time throughout the course of disease. Each collaborating institution followed its own protocols to collect whole blood in K2EDTA tubes. Collaborator samples were shipped for TCRbeta analysis as frozen whole blood, isolated PBMCs, or DNA extracted from either sample type. The immunoSEQ Assay, a bias-controlled multiplex PCR, was used to amplify TCRbeta CDR3 regions from genomic DNA. As for how the authors treated the data: Within the assay, amplification of reference gene primers was used to estimate how many nucleated cells each sample contained. To quantify the absolute abundance of each unique TCRbeta CDR3 rearrangement, sequence reads were collapsed and filtered. For each sample, productive Simpson clonality was calculated as the square root of Simpson's diversity index across productive rearrangements. Entries here come from immuneACCESS through TCRdb and include only in-frame sequences with V and J called. Some clones fail to appear in such tables; in the studies checked, an unresolved V gene covers under half of the shortfall, and the cause of the remainder is unknown. V, J and clone size derive from that table, while D and trimming were established from the DNA sequence. The sample records about 89,000 clones, about 83% of which are singletons. Approximately 6.3% of the sample rests with the top ten.

Cut back by 1 base and 0 bases, the V and J ends lie 4 bases apart. The CDR3 goes from the cysteine to the phenylalanine over 15 residues. The sequence is cut down to CDR3 DNA, 45 bases in frame from base 1. The germline V gene encodes CDR1 MDHEN and CDR2 SYDVKM. This clone is a singleton in its sample. No cognate antigen has been identified for it. Nothing much larger sits one base from this clone, and base qualities are not available. The same CDR3 is also encoded by other DNA sequences in this sample. Sequenced material: peripheral blood. The receptor's source is a man in his 70s with COVID-19, enrolled during active disease. This chain is built from TRBV28 and TRBJ2-6; the D gene is not confidently resolved. The CDR3 loop reads CASSLYSSGANVLTF. In nucleotide form, the sequence is TGTGCCAGCAGTTTATATAGCTCTGGGGCCAACGTCCTGACTTTC. The reference TRBV28 and TRBJ2-6 proteins fill in what lies around the CDR3, so the full variable domain reads DVKVTQSSRYLVKRTGEKVFLECVQDMDHENMFWYRQDPGLGLRLIYFSYDVKMKEKGDIPEGYSVSREKKERFSLILESASTNQTSMYLCASSLYSSGANVLTFGAGSRLTVL.